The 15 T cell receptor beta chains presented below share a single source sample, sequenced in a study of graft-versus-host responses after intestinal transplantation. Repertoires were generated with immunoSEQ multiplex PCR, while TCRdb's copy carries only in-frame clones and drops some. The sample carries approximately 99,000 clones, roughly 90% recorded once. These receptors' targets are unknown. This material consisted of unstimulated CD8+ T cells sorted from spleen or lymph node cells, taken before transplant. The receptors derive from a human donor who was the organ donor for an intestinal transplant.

CDR3 amino acids: CASSFTSSQGDTQYF. The CDR3 region has the DNA TGTGCCAGCAGCTTTACCTCCTCACAGGGAGATACGCAGTATTTT. The chain is built from TRBV7-9 and TRBJ2-3, with D possibly being TRBD1 (6 bases). The ends were cut back, 3 bases at V and 5 bases at J, with 15 bases in the middle. CDR1 and CDR2 from the germline V gene are SEHNR and FQNEAQ (reference sequence). CDR3 length: 15 amino acids.

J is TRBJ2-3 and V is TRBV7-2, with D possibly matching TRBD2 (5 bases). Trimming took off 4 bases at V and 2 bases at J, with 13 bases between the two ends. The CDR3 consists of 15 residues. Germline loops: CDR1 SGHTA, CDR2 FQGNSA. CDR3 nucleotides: TGTGCCAGCAGCTGGACGGGGTTGATCACAGATACGCAGTATTTT. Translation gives CASSWTGLITDTQYF.

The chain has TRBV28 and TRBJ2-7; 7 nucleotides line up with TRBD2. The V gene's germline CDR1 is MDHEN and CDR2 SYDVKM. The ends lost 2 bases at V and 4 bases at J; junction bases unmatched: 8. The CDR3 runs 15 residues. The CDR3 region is CASSLMGEGIYEQYF. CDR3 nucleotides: TGTGCCAGCAGTTTAATGGGGGAGGGCATTTACGAGCAGTACTTC.

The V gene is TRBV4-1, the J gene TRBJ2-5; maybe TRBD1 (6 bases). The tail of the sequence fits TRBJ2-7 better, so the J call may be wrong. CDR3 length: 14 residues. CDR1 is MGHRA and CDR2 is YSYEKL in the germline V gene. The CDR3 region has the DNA TGCGCCAGCAGCCAAGGGTACAGGGCCTACGAGCAGTACTTC. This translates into CASSQGYRAYEQYF.

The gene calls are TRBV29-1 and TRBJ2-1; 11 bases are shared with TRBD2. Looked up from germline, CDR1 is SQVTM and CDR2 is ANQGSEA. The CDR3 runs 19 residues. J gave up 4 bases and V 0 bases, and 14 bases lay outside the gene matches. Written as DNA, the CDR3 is TGCAGCGTTGAAGATCTAGCGGGAGGACGACGGAATTTTTACAATGAGCAGTTCTTC. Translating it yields CSVEDLAGGRRNFYNEQFF.

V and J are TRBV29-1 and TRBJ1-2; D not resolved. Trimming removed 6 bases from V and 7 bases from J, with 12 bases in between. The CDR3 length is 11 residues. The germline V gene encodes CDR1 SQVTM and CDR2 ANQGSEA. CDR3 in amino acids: CSVLYYSGYTF. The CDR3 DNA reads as TGCAGCGTCCTATACTACTCTGGCTACACCTTC.

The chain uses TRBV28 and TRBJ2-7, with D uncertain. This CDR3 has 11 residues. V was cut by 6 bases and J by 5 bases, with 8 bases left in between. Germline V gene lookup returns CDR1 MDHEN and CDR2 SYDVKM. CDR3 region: CASSEVDEQYF. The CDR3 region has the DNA TGTGCCAGCAGCGAAGTAGACGAGCAGTACTTC.

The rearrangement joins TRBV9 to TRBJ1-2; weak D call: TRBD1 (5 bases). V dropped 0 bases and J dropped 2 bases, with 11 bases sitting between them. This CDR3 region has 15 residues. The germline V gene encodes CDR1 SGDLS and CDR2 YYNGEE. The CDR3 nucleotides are TGTGCCAGCAGCGTAGGAGACAGTTGGAACTATGGCTACACCTTC. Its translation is CASSVGDSWNYGYTF.

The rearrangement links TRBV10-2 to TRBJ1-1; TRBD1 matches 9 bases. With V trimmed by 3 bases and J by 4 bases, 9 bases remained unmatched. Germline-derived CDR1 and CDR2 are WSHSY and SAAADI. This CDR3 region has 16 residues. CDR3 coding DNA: TGCGCCAGCAGTGACCCTACTACGGACAGGGGCACTGAAGCTTTCTTT. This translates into CASSDPTTDRGTEAFF.

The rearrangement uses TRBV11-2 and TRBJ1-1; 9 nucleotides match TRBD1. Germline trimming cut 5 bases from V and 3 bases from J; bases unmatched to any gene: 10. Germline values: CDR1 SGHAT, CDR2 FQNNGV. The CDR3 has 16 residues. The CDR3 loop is CASSPGTGYGDTEAFF. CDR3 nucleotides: TGTGCCAGCAGCCCAGGGACAGGGTACGGGGACACTGAAGCTTTCTTT.

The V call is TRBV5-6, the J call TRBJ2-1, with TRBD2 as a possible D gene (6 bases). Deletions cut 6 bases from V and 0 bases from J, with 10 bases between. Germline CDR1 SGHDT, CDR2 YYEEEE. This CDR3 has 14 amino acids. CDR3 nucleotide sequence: TGTGCCAGCACTTGGGGGGTCTCCTACAATGAGCAGTTCTTC. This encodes CASTWGVSYNEQFF.

For the CDR3, the DNA is TGTGCCTGGAGTGTACTGGGCCGTGGCTACACCTTC. Translated: CAWSVLGRGYTF. This rearrangement joins TRBV30 to TRBJ1-2, with D uncertain. The germline V gene encodes CDR1 GTSNPN and CDR2 SVGIG (reference sequence). V was trimmed by 0 bases and J by 7 bases, leaving 9 bases between them. The CDR3 runs 12 residues.

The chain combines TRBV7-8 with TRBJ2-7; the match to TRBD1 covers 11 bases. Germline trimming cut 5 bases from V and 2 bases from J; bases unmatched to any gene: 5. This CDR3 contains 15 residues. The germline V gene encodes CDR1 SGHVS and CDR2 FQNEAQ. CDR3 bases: TGTGCCAGCAGCGGCCGGACAGGGGGCGCCTACGAGCAGTACTTC. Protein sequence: CASSGRTGGAYEQYF.

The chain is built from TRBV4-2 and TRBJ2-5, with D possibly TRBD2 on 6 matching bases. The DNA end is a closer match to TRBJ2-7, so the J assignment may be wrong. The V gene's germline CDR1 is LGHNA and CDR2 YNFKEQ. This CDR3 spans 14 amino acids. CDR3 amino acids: CASSQDTAGYEQYF. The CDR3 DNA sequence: TGTGCCAGCAGCCAAGATACAGCGGGTTACGAGCAGTACTTC.

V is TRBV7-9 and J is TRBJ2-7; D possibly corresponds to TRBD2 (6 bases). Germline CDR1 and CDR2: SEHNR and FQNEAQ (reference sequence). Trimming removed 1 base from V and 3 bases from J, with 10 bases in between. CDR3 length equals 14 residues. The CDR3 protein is CASSLDGGLYEQYF. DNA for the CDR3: TGTGCCAGCAGCTTAGATGGGGGACTCTACGAGCAGTACTTC.